These T cell receptor beta chains were read from a single sample in a study of CD8+ T cells in alopecia areata. Some clones are missing from TCRdb's copy, which holds only in-frame ones; the method was immunoSEQ multiplex PCR. The sample carries 75,000 to 80,000 clones, approximately 70% recorded once. This material consisted of CD8+ T cells sorted from blood, taken at week 24, from a patient treated with tofacitinib. The receptor set was obtained from a human donor with alopecia areata. The CDR3 runs from the conserved cysteine through the conserved F or W. Each record gives: D gene, J gene, clone size, V gene, CDR3 DNA, CDR3 protein. A D gene is named only where the DNA matches it firmly. Expanded clones get a size class; other rows say once, few or many, or leave the size out.

d_call: TRBD2; j_call: TRBJ2-7; clone_size: .; v_call: TRBV27; cdr3_nt: TGTGCCAGCAGTTTAACCGCGGGACTAGGGGTCGTGGGCGAGCAGTACTTC; cdr3_aa: CASSLTAGLGVVGEQYF
d_call: .; j_call: TRBJ2-1; clone_size: .; v_call: TRBV6-5; cdr3_nt: TGTGCCAGCAGTGGAGCTTTGTCCTACAATGAGCAGTTCTTC; cdr3_aa: CASSGALSYNEQFF
d_call: TRBD2; j_call: TRBJ2-1; clone_size: .; v_call: TRBV15; cdr3_nt: TGTGCCACCAGCAGAGCCAGCGGGGGGGCCGGGAATGAGCAGTTCTTC; cdr3_aa: CATSRASGGAGNEQFF
d_call: TRBD2; j_call: TRBJ2-7; clone_size: few; v_call: TRBV7-2; cdr3_nt: TGTGCCAGCAGCCTAACCTCGACTAGCGGCTCCTACGAGCAGTACTTC; cdr3_aa: CASSLTSTSGSYEQYF
d_call: .; j_call: TRBJ2-7; clone_size: .; v_call: TRBV29-1; cdr3_nt: TGCAGCGTGACCGGACAAGACGAGCAGTACTTC; cdr3_aa: CSVTGQDEQYF
d_call: .; j_call: TRBJ1-1; clone_size: few; v_call: TRBV7-9; cdr3_nt: TGTGCCAGCAGCTTGGGAGTCACTGAAGCTTTCTTT; cdr3_aa: CASSLGVTEAFF
d_call: TRBD1; j_call: TRBJ1-1; clone_size: .; v_call: TRBV5-1; cdr3_nt: TGCGCCAGCAGCTTAGGGGGCCGAGAAGCTTTCTTT; cdr3_aa: CASSLGGREAFF
d_call: .; j_call: TRBJ2-1; clone_size: .; v_call: TRBV29-1; cdr3_nt: TGCAGCGTTGAATCCGGCCTTCTACGCTACAATGAGCAGTTCTTC; cdr3_aa: CSVESGLLRYNEQFF
d_call: .; j_call: TRBJ2-7; clone_size: .; v_call: TRBV7-3; cdr3_nt: TGTGCCAGCAGCCCGGACAGTTCCTACGAGCAGTACTTC; cdr3_aa: CASSPDSSYEQYF
d_call: .; j_call: TRBJ2-7; clone_size: .; v_call: TRBV5-1; cdr3_nt: TGCGCCAGCAGCTTGGATTTACAGCCACTCTACGAGCAGTACTTC; cdr3_aa: CASSLDLQPLYEQYF
d_call: TRBD2; j_call: TRBJ2-6; clone_size: few; v_call: TRBV19; cdr3_nt: TGTGCCAGTAGTATAGGTAGCGGGGTCTCTGGGGCCAACGTCCTGACTTTC; cdr3_aa: CASSIGSGVSGANVLTF
d_call: .; j_call: TRBJ1-1; clone_size: .; v_call: TRBV25-1; cdr3_nt: TGTGCCAGCAGTGCGGGGGGAGGTAAGACTGAAGCTTTCTTT; cdr3_aa: CASSAGGGKTEAFF
d_call: .; j_call: TRBJ2-3; clone_size: .; v_call: TRBV5-6; cdr3_nt: TGTGCCAGCAGCCCGGAGGCCGGAGATACGCAGTATTTT; cdr3_aa: CASSPEAGDTQYF
d_call: .; j_call: TRBJ2-5; clone_size: .; v_call: TRBV7-2; cdr3_nt: TGTGCCAGCAGCTTAGGGGGGGGCATTCAAGAGACCCAGTACTTC; cdr3_aa: CASSLGGGIQETQYF
d_call: TRBD1; j_call: TRBJ2-2; clone_size: .; v_call: TRBV7-8; cdr3_nt: TGTGCCAGCAGCTTTACAGGGGGCGACACCGGGGAGCTGTTTTTT; cdr3_aa: CASSFTGGDTGELFF
d_call: .; j_call: TRBJ2-1; clone_size: .; v_call: TRBV5-4; cdr3_nt: TGTGCCAGCAGCTTGGGCGGGGAGCAGTTCTTC; cdr3_aa: CASSLGGEQFF
d_call: .; j_call: TRBJ2-1; clone_size: .; v_call: TRBV5-4; cdr3_nt: TGTGCCAGCAGCCCAGGGACGGGCGAGCAGTTCTTC; cdr3_aa: CASSPGTGEQFF
d_call: TRBD2; j_call: TRBJ2-2; clone_size: many; v_call: TRBV6-6; cdr3_nt: TGTGCCAGCAGTTATATAGCGGGAGGAGGCACCGGGGAGCTGTTTTTT; cdr3_aa: CASSYIAGGGTGELFF
d_call: TRBD1; j_call: TRBJ2-2; clone_size: .; v_call: TRBV5-1; cdr3_nt: TGCGCCAGCAGCCTCGGGACAGTGAACACCGGGGAGCTGTTTTTT; cdr3_aa: CASSLGTVNTGELFF
d_call: .; j_call: TRBJ2-2; clone_size: .; v_call: TRBV27; cdr3_nt: TGTGCCAGCAGTAGCGGAATGAACACCGGGGAGCTGTTTTTT; cdr3_aa: CASSSGMNTGELFF
d_call: .; j_call: TRBJ1-1; clone_size: .; v_call: TRBV27; cdr3_nt: TGTGCCAGCAGCCTCGGGGGGCACAACGAGGCTTTCTTT; cdr3_aa: CASSLGGHNEAFF
d_call: TRBD2; j_call: TRBJ2-2; clone_size: .; v_call: TRBV7-2; cdr3_nt: TGTGCCAGCAGCAAAGGGACTAGCGGGAGATGGGCGAACACCGGGGAGCTGTTTTTT; cdr3_aa: CASSKGTSGRWANTGELFF
d_call: .; j_call: TRBJ2-5; clone_size: .; v_call: TRBV5-1; cdr3_nt: TGCGCCAGCAGCTCAGATCCCCGGCCATTAGGGGAGACCCAGTACTTC; cdr3_aa: CASSSDPRPLGETQYF
d_call: .; j_call: TRBJ2-2; clone_size: few; v_call: TRBV11-2; cdr3_nt: TGCGCCAGCAGCCAAGAAACTCATCCGGGCACCGGGGAGCTGTTTTTT; cdr3_aa: CASSQETHPGTGELFF
d_call: .; j_call: TRBJ2-4; clone_size: few; v_call: TRBV7-9; cdr3_nt: TGTGCCAGCAGCTTAGAGGTAGCGCTGATCGCCAAAAACATTCAGTACTTC; cdr3_aa: CASSLEVALIAKNIQYF
d_call: .; j_call: TRBJ2-1; clone_size: .; v_call: TRBV9; cdr3_nt: TGTGCCAGCAGCCAAAAATGGGTGCGGGATGAGCAGTTCTTC; cdr3_aa: CASSQKWVRDEQFF
d_call: .; j_call: TRBJ2-1; clone_size: .; v_call: TRBV7-9; cdr3_nt: TGTGCCAGCAGCCCCACAGACTACAATGAGCAGTTCTTC; cdr3_aa: CASSPTDYNEQFF
d_call: TRBD2; j_call: TRBJ2-5; clone_size: .; v_call: TRBV27; cdr3_nt: TGTGCCAGCAGTTTATGGGCTAGCGGGGGGCCGGAGACCCAGTACTTC; cdr3_aa: CASSLWASGGPETQYF
d_call: TRBD2; j_call: TRBJ2-7; clone_size: many; v_call: TRBV28; cdr3_nt: TGTGCCAGCAGCTTAAGCGGGAGGGCCTCCTACGAGCAGTACTTC; cdr3_aa: CASSLSGRASYEQYF
d_call: .; j_call: TRBJ1-1; clone_size: .; v_call: TRBV30; cdr3_nt: TGTGCCTGGAGTGTCGGTATGAACACTGAAGCTTTCTTT; cdr3_aa: CAWSVGMNTEAFF
d_call: TRBD2; j_call: TRBJ2-5; clone_size: .; v_call: TRBV4-1; cdr3_nt: TGCGCCAGCAGCCCGTACAGCGGGGGATACCAAGAGACCCAGTACTTC; cdr3_aa: CASSPYSGGYQETQYF
d_call: TRBD1; j_call: TRBJ2-7; clone_size: .; v_call: TRBV4-1; cdr3_nt: TGCGCCAGCAGCCCTTCTCCGGGACAGGGATACGAGCAGTACTTC; cdr3_aa: CASSPSPGQGYEQYF
d_call: .; j_call: TRBJ2-2; clone_size: .; v_call: TRBV2; cdr3_nt: TGTGCCAGCACCGATAGAGGGGAGCTGTTTTTT; cdr3_aa: CASTDRGELFF
d_call: TRBD1; j_call: TRBJ1-3; clone_size: few; v_call: TRBV7-6; cdr3_nt: TGTGCCAGCAGCTTAGACGGGACAGGGATCACTGGAAACACCATATATTTT; cdr3_aa: CASSLDGTGITGNTIYF
d_call: .; j_call: TRBJ1-3; clone_size: .; v_call: TRBV29-1; cdr3_nt: TGCAGCGTGAGCGGGGAGGAGTTTGGAAACACCATATATTTT; cdr3_aa: CSVSGEEFGNTIYF
d_call: TRBD1; j_call: TRBJ2-7; clone_size: .; v_call: TRBV7-6; cdr3_nt: TGTGCCAGCAGCCCTGTAGGACAGGGGCCCTACGAGCAGTACTTC; cdr3_aa: CASSPVGQGPYEQYF
d_call: TRBD1; j_call: TRBJ1-1; clone_size: .; v_call: TRBV10-3; cdr3_nt: TGTGCCAGTACAGGGGCCCCGGCTATTGAAGCTTTCTTT; cdr3_aa: CASTGAPAIEAFF
d_call: .; j_call: TRBJ1-1; clone_size: .; v_call: TRBV11-2; cdr3_nt: TGTGCCAGCAGCTCTAGAGAAGGGTGGGCTGAAGCTTTCTTT; cdr3_aa: CASSSREGWAEAFF
d_call: .; j_call: TRBJ2-1; clone_size: .; v_call: TRBV5-6; cdr3_nt: TGTGCCAGCAGCTTGAGGAGGGCCTTATACAATGAGCAGTTCTTC; cdr3_aa: CASSLRRALYNEQFF
d_call: .; j_call: TRBJ2-3; clone_size: .; v_call: TRBV7-2; cdr3_nt: TGTGCCAGCAGTGGCTGGGGCACAGATACGCAGTATTTT; cdr3_aa: CASSGWGTDTQYF
d_call: .; j_call: TRBJ2-7; clone_size: few; v_call: TRBV10-3; cdr3_nt: TGTGCCAGCCCTCGTTTCGACGAGCAGTACTTC; cdr3_aa: CASPRFDEQYF
d_call: .; j_call: TRBJ1-1; clone_size: .; v_call: TRBV27; cdr3_nt: TGTGCCAGCATGACCCTGGACAGACACACTGAAGCTTTCTTT; cdr3_aa: CASMTLDRHTEAFF
d_call: .; j_call: TRBJ2-7; clone_size: .; v_call: TRBV19; cdr3_nt: TGTGCCAGTAGTTGGCGGATCCGGGCGGGGGAGCAGTACTTC; cdr3_aa: CASSWRIRAGEQYF
d_call: .; j_call: TRBJ1-4; clone_size: .; v_call: TRBV6-5; cdr3_nt: TGTGCCAGCAGTGTTTACACCGCTGAAAAACTGTTTTTT; cdr3_aa: CASSVYTAEKLFF
d_call: .; j_call: TRBJ2-7; clone_size: .; v_call: TRBV13; cdr3_nt: TGTGCCAGCAGCTTACTTTCAAGCTCCTACGAGCAGTACTTC; cdr3_aa: CASSLLSSSYEQYF
d_call: .; j_call: TRBJ2-7; clone_size: once; v_call: TRBV4-1; cdr3_nt: TGCGCCAGCAGCCCTACTTGGCGGCGCTACGAGCAGTACTTC; cdr3_aa: CASSPTWRRYEQYF
d_call: .; j_call: TRBJ1-4; clone_size: .; v_call: TRBV7-9; cdr3_nt: TGTGCCAGCAGCTTAGCGCCGTCCAGGGATGAAAAACTGTTTTTT; cdr3_aa: CASSLAPSRDEKLFF
d_call: .; j_call: TRBJ2-1; clone_size: .; v_call: TRBV7-2; cdr3_nt: TGTGCCAGCAGCTTGAGGCAGGCCTACAATGAGCAGTTCTTC; cdr3_aa: CASSLRQAYNEQFF
d_call: .; j_call: TRBJ1-1; clone_size: .; v_call: TRBV4-3; cdr3_nt: TGCGCCAGCAGCCAAGACCGTGGGGGGGATTCCGAAGCTTTCTTT; cdr3_aa: CASSQDRGGDSEAFF